What follows are 31 T cell receptor beta chains derived from one specimen sequenced in a study of identifying expanded T cells in peripheral blood. The assay was immunoSEQ multiplex PCR, and TCRdb's table has in-frame clones only and misses some. The sample holds fewer than 85,000 clones, around nine tenths seen once. Sequences were obtained from blood. Every receptor here comes from a person aged 18 to 69 in good health.

The gene calls are TRBV5-4 and TRBJ2-5; D is undetermined. Deletions cut 1 base from V and 3 bases from J, with 19 bases between. The V gene's germline CDR1 is SGHNT and CDR2 YYREEE (reference sequence). The CDR3 contains 17 residues. The CDR3 DNA follows: TGTGCCAGCAGCTTGCAGTCTCCCTCGGGCAACAAAGAGACCCAGTACTTC. Its protein product is CASSLQSPSGNKETQYF.

This clone was seen a single time. This rearrangement joins TRBV7-2 to TRBJ2-1; 7 bases agree with TRBD2. The V and J ends lost 0 bases and 4 bases, in that order; junction bases with no gene match: 9. CDR3 length: 17 residues. Germline V gene data show CDR1 as SGHTA and CDR2 as FQGNSA. The CDR3 region has the DNA TGTGCCAGCAGCTTAGCGAGGGGCGGGAGTACTTACAATGAGCAGTTCTTC. Encoded protein: CASSLARGGSTYNEQFF.

The chain joins TRBV30 to TRBJ1-1; 9 bases fit TRBD1. The V gene's germline CDR1 is GTSNPN and CDR2 SVGIG (reference sequence). V shed 3 bases and J 5 bases; nucleotides not matched to a gene: 1. This CDR3 is 12 amino acids long. The CDR3 DNA sequence: TGTGCCTGGAGGGGGACAGGGACTGAAGCTTTCTTT. It translates to CAWRGTGTEAFF.

The gene calls are TRBV6-1 and TRBJ1-1; a possible D gene is TRBD1 (5 bases). Germline CDR1 and CDR2: MNHNS and SASEGT. The CDR3 sequence is 14 residues long. V lost 6 bases to trimming and J lost 5 bases, with 16 bases between them. The CDR3 spells CASRESGTATEAFF. The CDR3 DNA reads TGTGCCAGCAGGGAATCCGGGACCGCGACTGAAGCTTTCTTT.

The chain has TRBV28 and TRBJ1-1; TRBD1 agrees at 8 bases. The V segment lost 6 bases and the J segment 4 bases; nucleotides outside the gene matches: 10. The CDR3 has 15 residues. The germline gives CDR1 MDHEN, CDR2 SYDVKM. This CDR3 reads CASSLIQTGGTEAFF. Here the CDR3 DNA reads TGTGCCAGCAGCCTCATTCAAACAGGGGGCACTGAAGCTTTCTTT.

V gene TRBV19 combines with J gene TRBJ1-1; tentatively, D is TRBD1 (6 bases). The CDR3 sequence is 17 residues long. Germline lookup yields CDR1 LNHDA and CDR2 SQIVND (reference sequence). Trimming cost V 3 bases and J 0 bases, with 17 bases left between them. This CDR3 reads CASSINTGSGMNTEAFF. CDR3 DNA sequence: TGTGCCAGTAGTATTAATACAGGGTCGGGGATGAACACTGAAGCTTTCTTT.

V and J are TRBV20-1 and TRBJ1-1, with D tentatively TRBD1 (5 bases). Germline lookup yields CDR1 DFQATT and CDR2 SNEGSKA (reference sequence). This CDR3 contains 10 residues. This CDR3 is CGTGNTEAFF. Written as DNA, the CDR3 is TGCGGGACGGGGAACACTGAAGCTTTCTTT.

The rearrangement uses TRBV21-1 and TRBJ1-1. TRBV21-1 is a known pseudogene. This CDR3 has 14 amino acids. The CDR3 sequence is CASSKQKVNTEAFF. The CDR3 bases are TGTGCCAGCAGCAAACAGAAGGTGAACACTGAAGCTTTCTTT.

The CDR3 protein is CASSPGPSWDEQYF. DNA of the CDR3: TGTGCCAGCAGCCCCGGCCCTAGTTGGGACGAGCAGTACTTC. This sequence joins TRBV11-3 and TRBJ2-7; D is unresolved. This CDR3 has 14 residues. Germline V gives CDR1 SGHNT, CDR2 YENEEA. The V and J ends lost 5 bases and 5 bases respectively, with 16 bases between them.

This chain uses TRBV2 with TRBJ1-6; the D is unclear. Germline CDR1 SNHLY, CDR2 FYNNEI. The ends were cut back, 1 base at V and 10 bases at J, with 8 bases in the middle. This CDR3 has 13 amino acids. CDR3 region: CASSEGERSPLHF. The CDR3 DNA sequence: TGTGCCAGCAGTGAAGGGGAACGATCACCCCTCCACTTT.

The chain combines TRBV2 with TRBJ2-7, with 9 bases fitting TRBD2. V shed 3 bases and J 4 bases; nucleotides not matched to a gene: 7. Germline CDR1 SNHLY, CDR2 FYNNEI. This CDR3 has 15 amino acids. The CDR3 nucleotides are TGTGCCAGCAGTGAGGGGGCGGGAGGGATTTACGAGCAGTACTTC. This encodes CASSEGAGGIYEQYF. The entire variable domain, with the rest obtained from reference TRBV2 and TRBJ2-7, is as follows: EPEVTQTPSHQVTQMGQEVILRCVPISNHLYFYWYRQILGQKVEFLVSFYNNEISEKSEIFDDQFSVERPDGSNFTLKIRSTKLEDSAMYFCASSEGAGGIYEQYFGPGTRLTVT.

The chain uses TRBV29-1 and TRBJ2-2; D unclear. Trimming stripped 0 bases from V and 0 bases from J, with 11 bases between. Germline CDR1 is SQVTM and CDR2 is ANQGSEA. This CDR3 spans 16 amino acids. CDR3 coding DNA: TGCAGCGTTGAAGACTCCTTCACATCGAACACCGGGGAGCTGTTTTTT. Translating it yields CSVEDSFTSNTGELFF.

This chain connects TRBV11-2 to TRBJ2-7; 7 bases align to TRBD2. Unmatched junction bases numbered 3, after V lost 1 base and J lost 6 bases. CDR3 length: 13 residues. Germline V gene data show CDR1 as SGHAT and CDR2 as FQNNGV. The CDR3 sequence is CASSLGTRGEQYF. CDR3 DNA: TGTGCCAGCAGCTTAGGGACTAGGGGCGAGCAGTACTTC. The variable domain in full, completed from reference TRBV11-2 and TRBJ2-7, reads EAGVAQSPRYKIIEKRQSVAFWCNPISGHATLYWYQQILGQGPKLLIQFQNNGVVDDSQLPKDRFSAERLKGVDSTLKIQPAKLEDSAVYLCASSLGTRGEQYFGPGTRLTVT.

V is TRBV7-9 and J is TRBJ2-7, with 8 bases that match TRBD1. There are 14 residues in the CDR3. Germline V gene data show CDR1 as SEHNR and CDR2 as FQNEAQ (reference sequence). V shed 4 bases and J 3 bases; nucleotides not matched to a gene: 5. The CDR3 sequence: CASSYGQGGYEQYF. The CDR3 DNA sequence: TGTGCCAGCAGCTACGGACAGGGTGGCTACGAGCAGTACTTC.

V and J are TRBV4-1 and TRBJ2-3; 12 bases map to TRBD2. CDR1 and CDR2 (germline): MGHRA, YSYEKL. The trim removed 4 bases at V and 0 bases at J, leaving 8 bases unmatched. The CDR3 extends over 18 amino acids. In nucleotides, the CDR3 is TGCGCCAGCAGCCCACTGACTAGCGGGGGCCTTAGCACAGATACGCAGTATTTT. Amino acids: CASSPLTSGGLSTDTQYF.

The genes are TRBV7-2 and TRBJ2-7; 9 nucleotides agree with TRBD2. The CDR3 sequence is 15 residues long. V dropped 1 base and J dropped 4; count of bases not matched to a gene: 5. Per the germline V gene, CDR1 is SGHTA and CDR2 is FQGNSA. DNA of the CDR3: TGTGCCAGCAGCTTAGAGCTAGCGGGGATTTACGAGCAGTACTTC. This codes for CASSLELAGIYEQYF. The variable domain in full, completed from reference TRBV7-2 and TRBJ2-7, reads GAGVSQSPSNKVTEKGKDVELRCDPISGHTALYWYRQSLGQGLEFLIYFQGNSAPDKSGLPSDRFSAERTGGSVSTLTIQRTQQEDSAVYLCASSLELAGIYEQYFGPGTRLTVT.

This chain connects TRBV6-6 to TRBJ2-7; 7 bases agree with TRBD2. V trimming: 2 bases; J trimming: 2 bases; junction bases outside the gene matches: 9. CDR1 MNHNY and CDR2 SVGAGI come from the germline V gene (reference sequence). The CDR3 loop spans 16 amino acids. In nucleotides, the CDR3 is TGTGCCAGCAGTTACGGGTCTACTAGCGATGCCTACGAGCAGTACTTC. Translation gives CASSYGSTSDAYEQYF.

The chain uses TRBV9 and TRBJ2-3; 7 nucleotides align to TRBD2. J gave up 1 base and V 4 bases, and 9 bases lay outside the gene matches. Germline-derived CDR1 and CDR2 are SGDLS and YYNGEE. The CDR3 has 16 amino acids. The CDR3 protein is CASSILAASRTDTQYF. The CDR3 DNA sequence: TGTGCCAGCAGCATCCTAGCGGCCTCCCGCACAGATACGCAGTATTTT.

This clone came up once. The rearrangement uses TRBV4-3 and TRBJ2-5, with 9 bases matching TRBD2. Germline CDR1 and CDR2: LGHNA and YSLEER. This CDR3 region has 21 residues. The V and J ends lost 0 bases and 5 bases, in that order; junction bases with no gene match: 22. The CDR3 DNA follows: TGCGCCAGCAGCCAAGATTGGGAACTAGCGGGTCTGACCCATCCCCGGGAGACCCAGTACTTC. Protein sequence: CASSQDWELAGLTHPRETQYF.

The J gene is TRBJ1-3, the V gene TRBV9; TRBD1 matches at 7 bases. This CDR3 spans 16 amino acids. J lost 0 bases, V lost 5 bases, and 8 bases had no gene match. Looked up from germline, CDR1 is SGDLS and CDR2 is YYNGEE. The CDR3 bases are TGTGCCAGCAGTAGGGGACAGACTTTCTCTGGAAACACCATATATTTT. It codes for CASSRGQTFSGNTIYF. Based on the CDR3 plus reference TRBV9 and TRBJ1-3, the full variable domain is DSGVTQTPKHLITATGQRVTLRCSPRSGDLSVYWYQQSLDQGLQFLIQYYNGEERAKGNILERFSAQQFPDLHSELNLSSLELGDSALYFCASSRGQTFSGNTIYFGEGSWLTVV.

This sequence joins TRBV9 and TRBJ1-1, with D uncertain. V lost 3 bases to trimming and J lost 4 bases, with 16 bases between them. The CDR3 consists of 15 residues. The germline V gene has CDR1 SGDLS and CDR2 YYNGEE. In DNA form, the CDR3 reads TGTGCCAGCAGCGCACGCTCCCAGGCGGGCACTGAAGCTTTCTTT. Translating gives CASSARSQAGTEAFF.

The chain joins TRBV18 to TRBJ2-3; D is uncertain. The CDR3 contains 14 residues. Germline assignment: CDR1 KGHSH and CDR2 LQKENI. V was shortened by 1 base and J by 1 base, with 6 bases between the two germline ends. The DNA for the CDR3 is TGTGCCAGCTCACCACTCACAGGCACAGATACGCAGTATTTT. Protein: CASSPLTGTDTQYF.

CDR3 in DNA: TGTGCCAGCTCACCGGGGGCGACTGAAGCTTTCTTT. Translation gives CASSPGATEAFF. The chain uses TRBV18 and TRBJ1-1, with a possible D match to TRBD1 (6 bases). The CDR3 loop spans 12 amino acids. The V gene's germline CDR1 is KGHSH and CDR2 LQKENI. V was clipped by 3 bases and J by 5 bases, with 7 bases between them.

The count of this clone is one. As DNA, the CDR3 is TGTGCCAGCAGCGTACAGGGCATTGGAAACACCATATATTTT. Its protein is CASSVQGIGNTIYF. The genes are TRBV9 and TRBJ1-3, with TRBD1 as a possible D gene (5 bases). Between the trimmed V and J ends, which lost 1 base and 3 bases, there was a span of 8 bases. CDR3 length: 14 amino acids. The germline V gene has CDR1 SGDLS and CDR2 YYNGEE.

The sample holds a few counts of this clone. The chain uses TRBV12-5 and TRBJ1-2; D possibly corresponds to TRBD1 (5 bases). This CDR3 is 13 amino acids long. V lost 6 bases and J lost 5, with 13 bases in between. The germline gives CDR1 LGHNT, CDR2 FRNRAP. The CDR3 DNA sequence: TGTGCTAGTGGGGAGGGACGGACATATGGCTACACCTTC. It translates to CASGEGRTYGYTF.

The chain combines TRBV7-2 with TRBJ1-2; D is unresolved. The germline CDR1 and CDR2 sequences are SGHTA and FQGNSA. V was cut by 5 bases and J by 7 bases, with 8 bases left in between. There are 11 residues in the CDR3. CDR3: CASSQDGGYTF. CDR3 nucleotide sequence: TGTGCCAGCAGCCAGGACGGTGGCTACACCTTC.

The J gene is TRBJ2-3, the V gene TRBV5-1; 9 nucleotides agree with TRBD2. Per the germline V gene, CDR1 is SGHRS and CDR2 is YFSETQ. With 5 bases clipped from V and 5 bases from J, the junction kept 9 bases outside the gene matches. The CDR3 has 15 residues. The CDR3 region is CASRDLAGTGDTQYF. The CDR3 DNA reads as TGCGCCAGCAGGGATCTAGCGGGGACTGGAGATACGCAGTATTTT.

V is TRBV14 and J is TRBJ1-2, with a possible D match to TRBD1 (6 bases). V lost 4 bases, J lost 7 bases, and 16 bases lay in between. From germline, CDR1 is SGHDN and CDR2 FVKESK. The CDR3 loop spans 14 amino acids. CDR3 sequence (DNA): TGTGCCAGCAGCCCCAGGGGAATTGGGGCTGGCTACACCTTC. This encodes CASSPRGIGAGYTF.

The chain combines TRBV4-3 with TRBJ2-1, with a weak D call TRBD2 (6 bases). Trimming took off 0 bases at V and 4 bases at J, with 13 bases between the two ends. The germline gives CDR1 LGHNA, CDR2 YSLEER. This CDR3 comprises 16 residues. The CDR3, as DNA: TGCGCCAGCAGCCAAGACGGGGGAGCCTCGTACAATGAGCAGTTCTTC. The encoded protein is CASSQDGGASYNEQFF.

This clone came up a few times. The CDR3 sequence: CASSLGGDSQPQHF. The CDR3 DNA follows: TGCGCCAGCAGCTTAGGAGGGGACAGTCAGCCCCAGCATTTT. J is TRBJ1-5 and V is TRBV5-1; 7 bases are shared with TRBD1. In germline, CDR1 is SGHRS, CDR2 YFSETQ. CDR3 length: 14 amino acids. V lost 2 bases and J lost 6; bases outside the gene matches: 5.

The chain couples TRBV11-1 to TRBJ2-3; 7 nucleotides align to TRBD2. J was trimmed by 0 bases and V by 5 bases; bases with no gene match: 11. CDR1 and CDR2 from the germline V gene are SGHAT and FQDESV (reference sequence). This CDR3 region has 17 residues. This CDR3 is CASSRSGNPSSTDTQYF. The DNA for the CDR3 is TGTGCCAGCAGCCGCAGCGGGAACCCCTCTAGCACAGATACGCAGTATTTT.